These 26 T cell receptor beta chains were sequenced from one sample in a study of OX40 agonist ivuxolimab in advanced cancers. Clones were sequenced by immunoSEQ multiplex PCR, and TCRdb holds only the in-frame ones, with some missing. The sample has some 64,000 clones, 80% to 95% seen once. The input for sequencing was CD4+ or CD8+ T cells sorted from blood, taken in a trial of the OX40 agonist ivuxolimab. These receptors were obtained from an adult with an advanced solid tumor such as melanoma, head and neck, liver or kidney cancer.

This chain links TRBV28 with TRBJ2-1, with TRBD2 identical over 14 bases. The CDR3 totals 18 residues. The germline gives CDR1 MDHEN, CDR2 SYDVKM. V lost 2 bases, J lost 3 bases, and 6 bases stayed unmatched. The CDR3 is CASSLLGLAGVFYNEQFF. CDR3 DNA sequence: TGTGCCAGCAGTTTACTGGGACTAGCGGGAGTATTCTACAATGAGCAGTTCTTC.

The gene calls are TRBV5-4 and TRBJ2-7; TRBD1 or TRBD2 may be the D gene (6 bases each). The germline gives CDR1 SGHNT, CDR2 YYREEE (reference sequence). This CDR3 comprises 15 residues. V was shortened by 4 bases and J by 7 bases, with 21 bases between the two germline ends. This CDR3 reads CASSPLLPGAEEQYF. The DNA of the CDR3 is TGTGCCAGCAGCCCCCTCTTACCGGGGGCGGAAGAGCAGTACTTC.

The chain carries TRBV21-1 and TRBJ2-7. TRBV21-1 is flagged as a pseudogene. The CDR3 spans 15 residues. The CDR3 DNA follows: TGTGCCAGCAGCAAAGGAATGGGTCATACCTACGAGCAGTACTTC. Its translation: CASSKGMGHTYEQYF.

The chain is built from TRBV30 and TRBJ1-2, with 9 bases aligning to TRBD1. Germline CDR1 reads GTSNPN; CDR2 reads SVGIG (reference sequence). J lost 8 bases, V lost 1 base, and 8 bases had no gene match. The CDR3 sequence is 14 residues long. DNA for the CDR3: TGTGCCTGGAGTGCCACAGGGGGCGCGGGGGGCTACACCTTC. It yields the protein CAWSATGGAGGYTF. Full variable domain (missing parts from reference TRBV30 and TRBJ1-2): SQTIHQWPATLVQPVGSPLSLECTVEGTSNPNLYWYRQAAGRGLQLLFYSVGIGQISSEVPQNLSASRPQDRQFILSSKKLLLSDSGFYLCAWSATGGAGGYTFGSGTRLTVV.

The gene calls are TRBV30 and TRBJ2-7; 8 bases are shared with TRBD1. CDR1 and CDR2 (germline): GTSNPN, SVGIG (reference sequence). Trimming took 5 bases from V and 4 from J; bases not matched to a gene: 7. This CDR3 is built from 13 residues. CDR3 sequence reads: CAWSRTGSYEQYF. CDR3 DNA: TGTGCCTGGTCGCGGACAGGGAGTTACGAGCAGTACTTC.

This chain uses TRBV4-2 with TRBJ1-4; D unclear. This CDR3 is 16 amino acids long. Trimming cost V 0 bases and J 7 bases, with 15 bases left between them. The germline CDR1 and CDR2 sequences are LGHNA and YNFKEQ. CDR3 residues: CASSQDVEGVSEKLFF. In DNA form, the CDR3 reads TGTGCCAGCAGCCAAGATGTGGAGGGAGTAAGTGAAAAACTGTTTTTT.

The chain is built from TRBV4-3 and TRBJ1-5; D remains ambiguous. This CDR3 is built from 14 residues. The V gene's germline CDR1 is LGHNA and CDR2 YSLEER. V lost 0 bases and J 3 bases, leaving 6 bases between the germline ends. The CDR3 region has the DNA TGCGCCAGCAGCCAAGATTCAGTCAATCAGCCCCAGCATTTT. It encodes CASSQDSVNQPQHF.

CDR3 coding DNA: TGTGCCAGCAGAGACAGAGATACGCAGTATTTT. Its protein is CASRDRDTQYF. V gene TRBV28 combines with J gene TRBJ2-3; perhaps TRBD1 as D (5 bases). Germline V gene lookup returns CDR1 MDHEN and CDR2 SYDVKM. V lost 6 bases, J lost 5 bases, and 6 bases lay in between. This CDR3 contains 11 residues. Full variable domain (remainder filled in from reference TRBV28 and TRBJ2-3): DVKVTQSSRYLVKRTGEKVFLECVQDMDHENMFWYRQDPGLGLRLIYFSYDVKMKEKGDIPEGYSVSREKKERFSLILESASTNQTSMYLCASRDRDTQYFGPGTRLTVL.

The J gene is TRBJ2-7, the V gene TRBV27; D not certain. The germline gives CDR1 MNHEY, CDR2 SMNVEV (reference sequence). The CDR3 has 15 amino acids. The V end lost 5 bases, the J end lost 1 base, and 15 bases lay between the germline ends. The CDR3 reads CASSPTEKISYEQYF. CDR3 sequence (DNA): TGTGCCAGCAGTCCGACTGAAAAGATTTCCTACGAGCAGTACTTC.

This clone turned up a few times. The V gene is TRBV11-2, the J gene TRBJ2-7, with 9 bases aligning to TRBD2. From germline, CDR1 is SGHAT and CDR2 FQNNGV. The CDR3 extends over 17 amino acids. The ends lost 1 base at V and 7 bases at J; junction bases unmatched: 14. The CDR3 nucleotides read TGTGCCAGCAGCTTAGGAGACTTAGTAGCGGGAGTTGGGGAGCAGTACTTC. Its translation is CASSLGDLVAGVGEQYF.

The chain uses TRBV7-9 and TRBJ1-1, with D tentatively TRBD1 (6 bases). The CDR3 is made up of 14 amino acids. Looked up from germline, CDR1 is SEHNR and CDR2 is FQNEAQ (reference sequence). Trimming removed 4 bases at V and 0 bases at J, with 9 bases between. In DNA, the CDR3 is TGTGCCAGCAGCTCGGGACATATGAACACTGAAGCTTTCTTT. Translating gives CASSSGHMNTEAFF.

This clone was detected only once. This chain joins TRBV4-3 and TRBJ2-5; D is unclear. V was shortened by 0 bases and J by 5 bases, with 10 bases between the two germline ends. The CDR3 covers 14 residues. Germline V lookup: CDR1 LGHNA, CDR2 YSLEER. CDR3 DNA sequence: TGCGCCAGCAGCCAAGATTGGGGTCGGGAGACCCAGTACTTC. This translates into CASSQDWGRETQYF.

This clone was recorded only once. The genes are TRBV19 and TRBJ2-1; the match to TRBD2 covers 8 bases. Per the germline V gene, CDR1 is LNHDA and CDR2 is SQIVND (reference sequence). This CDR3 comprises 18 residues. Trimming removed 3 bases from V and 8 bases from J; junction bases left unmatched: 18. For the CDR3, the DNA is TGTGCCAGTAGTATGGGGCCCGGATCGGGAGGGCTCTTTTATGAGCAGTTCTTC. Encoded protein: CASSMGPGSGGLFYEQFF.

This chain uses TRBV19 with TRBJ2-7, with 8 nucleotides matching TRBD1. Germline V CDR1 and CDR2: LNHDA, SQIVND (reference sequence). J was trimmed by 0 bases and V by 5 bases; bases with no gene match: 6. The CDR3 loop spans 15 amino acids. DNA for the CDR3: TGTGCCAGTAGTGCCGGACAGGGTAGCTCCTACGAGCAGTACTTC. Its protein is CASSAGQGSSYEQYF. Full variable domain (missing parts from reference TRBV19 and TRBJ2-7): DGGITQSPKYLFRKEGQNVTLSCEQNLNHDAMYWYRQDPGQGLRLIYYSQIVNDFQKGDIAEGYSVSREKKESFPLTVTSAQKNPTAFYLCASSAGQGSSYEQYFGPGTRLTVT.

The genes are TRBV10-1 and TRBJ2-2; D is uncertain. Germline CDR1 and CDR2: WNHNN and SYGVQD (reference sequence). This CDR3 region has 16 residues. The V end was cut by 8 bases, the J end by 0 bases, with 16 bases between. DNA for the CDR3: TGCGCCAGCGGACCGGGCGCCCACGCGAACACCGGGGAGCTGTTTTTT. It codes for CASGPGAHANTGELFF.

In DNA, the CDR3 is TGTGCCACCAATGACCCGCAGTATAATCCTAGCACAGATACGCAGTATTTT. It translates to CATNDPQYNPSTDTQYF. The chain is built from TRBV28 and TRBJ2-3; no definite D call. CDR1 and CDR2 from the germline V gene are MDHEN and SYDVKM. This CDR3 region has 17 residues. V lost 10 bases to trimming and J lost 0 bases, with 23 bases between them.

This chain joins TRBV6-6 and TRBJ1-5, with D possibly being TRBD1 (5 bases). The germline V gene encodes CDR1 MNHNY and CDR2 SVGAGI (reference sequence). V lost 2 bases to trimming and J lost 4 bases, with 15 bases between them. The CDR3 spans 16 residues. The CDR3 DNA sequence: TGTGCCAGCAGTTACAACACTAGGGACGGAAATCAGCCCCAGCATTTT. Translated: CASSYNTRDGNQPQHF.

The rearrangement links TRBV5-1 to TRBJ2-3, with a possible D match to TRBD2 (6 bases). This CDR3 region has 24 residues. Germline V lookup: CDR1 SGHRS, CDR2 YFSETQ. Trimming shortened V by 2 bases and J by 0 bases, and 37 bases separated the two germline ends. The DNA for the CDR3 is TGCGCCAGCAGCTTAACCGGGAGCAGGTCTTGGCGGGACTCGACACTAGATAGCACAGATACGCAGTATTTT. Translation gives CASSLTGSRSWRDSTLDSTDTQYF.

This chain uses TRBV27 with TRBJ2-7; 8 nucleotides align to TRBD1. The CDR3 sequence is 13 residues long. The V and J ends lost 8 bases and 6 bases, in that order; junction bases with no gene match: 9. Germline V gene data show CDR1 as MNHEY and CDR2 as SMNVEV (reference sequence). The CDR3 region has the DNA TGTGCCAGCGCAGGTCACAGGGGGACCGAGCAGTACTTC. This codes for CASAGHRGTEQYF.

The J gene is TRBJ1-1, the V gene TRBV28; weak D call: TRBD1 (6 bases). Germline assignment: CDR1 MDHEN and CDR2 SYDVKM. The V and J ends lost 2 bases and 5 bases respectively, with 6 bases between them. The CDR3 extends over 12 amino acids. CDR3 nucleotides: TGTGCCAGCAGTTTAAGGGGGACTGAAGCTTTCTTT. Protein product: CASSLRGTEAFF.

V gene TRBV29-1 combines with J gene TRBJ2-2; D may be TRBD1 (5 bases). V lost 4 bases to trimming and J lost 0 bases, with 9 bases between them. CDR3 size: 14 residues. CDR1 is SQVTM and CDR2 is ANQGSEA in the germline V gene. CDR3 in amino acids: CSVGPRANTGELFF. DNA for the CDR3: TGCAGCGTTGGTCCCAGGGCGAACACCGGGGAGCTGTTTTTT.

V is TRBV30 and J is TRBJ2-1; no firm D call. The germline V gene encodes CDR1 GTSNPN and CDR2 SVGIG (reference sequence). The CDR3 spans 10 residues. Trimming removed 5 bases from V and 6 bases from J, with 5 bases in between. CDR3 coding DNA: TGTGCCTGGGAGATCAATGAGCAGTTCTTC. Amino acid sequence: CAWEINEQFF. Complete variable domain (other parts from reference TRBV30 and TRBJ2-1): SQTIHQWPATLVQPVGSPLSLECTVEGTSNPNLYWYRQAAGRGLQLLFYSVGIGQISSEVPQNLSASRPQDRQFILSSKKLLLSDSGFYLCAWEINEQFFGPGTRLTVL.

The chain is built from TRBV20-1 and TRBJ2-7; D is undetermined. In germline, CDR1 is DFQATT, CDR2 SNEGSKA (reference sequence). Trimming took off 4 bases at V and 4 bases at J, with 8 bases between the two ends. CDR3 length: 11 residues. In DNA form, the CDR3 reads TGCAGTGCTACCGCAGGTTACGAGCAGTACTTC. Its translation: CSATAGYEQYF.

The rearrangement links TRBV19 to TRBJ2-2; TRBD1 agrees at 10 bases. Looked up from germline, CDR1 is LNHDA and CDR2 is SQIVND (reference sequence). Trimming at V came to 10 bases and at J to 3 bases, leaving 5 bases not matched to a gene. This CDR3 spans 14 amino acids. CDR3 region: CATRQGAYTGELFF. For the CDR3, the DNA is TGTGCCACCAGACAGGGGGCCTACACCGGGGAGCTGTTTTTT.

The chain uses TRBV27 and TRBJ2-7; 7 bases align to TRBD1. CDR1 and CDR2 from the germline V gene are MNHEY and SMNVEV (reference sequence). The CDR3 is made up of 16 amino acids. Trimming cost V 6 bases and J 0 bases; bases outside gene matches: 11. CDR3 region: CASRPSAGTASYEQYF. DNA for the CDR3: TGTGCCAGCAGACCGTCTGCCGGGACAGCCTCCTACGAGCAGTACTTC.

In its sample, this clone was seen once. This chain uses TRBV2 with TRBJ1-4; D not certain. The CDR3 is 13 residues long. Germline V gene sequence: CDR1 SNHLY, CDR2 FYNNEI. The V and J ends lost 7 bases and 8 bases respectively, with 14 bases between them. The CDR3 nucleotides are TGTGCCAGCACCCGATCGGTAGGGGAAAAACTGTTTTTT. This gives the protein CASTRSVGEKLFF.